The 6 T cell receptor beta chains in this list originate from one sample, sequenced in a study of radiotherapy plus CTLA-4 blockade in lung cancer (dated by TCRdb to the late 2010s). The library was prepared using the immunoSEQ multiplex PCR assay. Entries here come from immuneACCESS through TCRdb and include only in-frame sequences with V and J called. Some clones fail to appear in such tables; in the studies checked, an unresolved V gene covers under half of the shortfall, and the cause of the remainder is unknown. The sample table records roughly 30,000 clones; roughly four fifths of these occur just once. Around 24% of the sample rests with the top ten. Specimen: peripheral blood, collected from a patient treated with radiotherapy plus ipilimumab. The receptors stem from a human donor with non-small cell lung cancer that progressed on radiotherapy plus ipilimumab.

In the case of this clone: One junction end disagrees with the germline gene, perhaps due to a read error. This rearrangement joins TRBV14 to TRBJ1-4; D might be TRBD1 (6 bases). The CDR3 contains 18 residues. CDR1 is SGHDN and CDR2 is FVKESK in the germline V gene. CDR3 sequence reads: CASSHPGGRGQTHEKLFF. The CDR3 DNA reads TGTGCCAGCAGCCATCCGGGGGGCAGGGGACAAACTCATGAAAAACTGTTTTTT.

The chain has TRBV2 and TRBJ1-2; D ambiguous. The germline V gene encodes CDR1 SNHLY and CDR2 FYNNEI. The CDR3 is made up of 13 amino acids. The ends were cut back, 2 bases at V and 8 bases at J, with 12 bases in the middle. Written as DNA, the CDR3 is TGTGCCAGCAGTGAATTACAGATGGAAGGCTACACCTTC. Its translation: CASSELQMEGYTF.

There are a few counts of this clone. This rearrangement joins TRBV9 to TRBJ1-4; 7 bases are shared with TRBD1. After removal of 3 bases from V and 7 bases from J, the junction contained 9 bases not matched to a gene. The CDR3 loop spans 15 amino acids. Germline lookup yields CDR1 SGDLS and CDR2 YYNGEE. CDR3 loop: CASSGRQGSGEKLFF. CDR3 DNA sequence: TGTGCCAGCAGCGGGAGACAGGGAAGTGGTGAAAAACTGTTTTTT.

The chain couples TRBV5-8 to TRBJ1-2; 10 nucleotides line up with TRBD1. CDR1 and CDR2 from the germline V gene are SGHTS and YDEGEE. V was pared by 4 bases and J by 4 bases, with 7 bases of the junction left unmatched. The CDR3 totals 15 residues. CDR3 nucleotides: TGTGCCAGCAGCCCGGGACAGGGGACGTTCTATGGCTACACCTTC. Protein product: CASSPGQGTFYGYTF.

The table lists this clone with a few counts. V gene TRBV5-5 combines with J gene TRBJ2-1, with D unresolved. The CDR3 is made up of 16 amino acids. V was cut by 0 bases and J by 0 bases, with 10 bases left in between. Germline CDR1 and CDR2: SGHKS and YYEKEE (reference sequence). The CDR3 protein is CASSLDGVSSYNEQFF. The CDR3 DNA reads TGTGCCAGCAGCTTGGACGGAGTGAGCTCCTACAATGAGCAGTTCTTC.

The chain carries TRBV27 and TRBJ1-1; TRBD1 might be the D (6 bases). From germline, CDR1 is MNHEY and CDR2 SMNVEV (reference sequence). The CDR3 consists of 14 residues. The germline V and J ends were trimmed by 9 bases and 1 base, with 15 bases remaining between them. CDR3 residues: CASMDRGTNTEAFF. The CDR3 nucleotides are TGTGCCAGTATGGACAGAGGGACGAACACTGAAGCTTTCTTT.